The clone carrying this T cell receptor (beta chain) came up once. The data belong to a study of blood T cell repertoires in COVID-19. Study-wide context: Specimens from acute and convalescent COVID-19 originated in the United States, Italy and Spain. From T cells, B-cell-depleted T cells, or PBMCs came the material, which was cDNA or gDNA.

In the authors' methods: Counts of nucleated cells, estimated from reference gene primer amplification, were obtained. Some clones are missing from TCRdb's copy, which holds only in-frame ones; the method was immunoSEQ multiplex PCR. V, J and clone size were drawn from that table, and D and trimming were deduced from the DNA. Of around 300,000 clones listed, roughly 85% were seen once; the top ten hold around 3%. This CDR3 comprises 12 residues. Germline CDR1 and CDR2: MNHEY and SVGAGI. Trimming pared 8 bases from V and 7 bases from J, leaving 12 bases between. Sample: peripheral blood. The chain couples TRBV6-5 to TRBJ2-1; D is possibly TRBD1 (6 bases). This receptor was obtained from a woman aged 25 to 45 with active or convalescent COVID-19. The chain's CDR3 is CASSQGRNEQFF. CDR3 nucleotide sequence: TGTGCCAGCTCTCAGGGGCGGAATGAGCAGTTCTTC.